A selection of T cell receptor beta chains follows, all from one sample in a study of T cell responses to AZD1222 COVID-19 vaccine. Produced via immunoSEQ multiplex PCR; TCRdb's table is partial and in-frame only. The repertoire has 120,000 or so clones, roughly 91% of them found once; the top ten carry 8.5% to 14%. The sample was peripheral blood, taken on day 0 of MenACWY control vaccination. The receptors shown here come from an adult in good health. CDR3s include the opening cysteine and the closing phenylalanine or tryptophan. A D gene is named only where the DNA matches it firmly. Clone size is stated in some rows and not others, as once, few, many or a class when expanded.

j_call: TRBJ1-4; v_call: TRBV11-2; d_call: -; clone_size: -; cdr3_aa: CASSRGPEKLFF; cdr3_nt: TGTGCCAGCAGCCGCGGTCCGGAAAAACTGTTTTTT
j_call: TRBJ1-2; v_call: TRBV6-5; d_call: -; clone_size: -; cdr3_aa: CASIGGGGDGYTF; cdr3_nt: TGTGCCAGCATAGGGGGTGGGGGCGATGGCTACACCTTC
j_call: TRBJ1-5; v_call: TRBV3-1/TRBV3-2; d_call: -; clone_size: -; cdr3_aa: CASSPNLLKTQPQHF; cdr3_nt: TGTGCCAGCAGCCCGAACTTACTTAAAACCCAGCCCCAGCATTTT
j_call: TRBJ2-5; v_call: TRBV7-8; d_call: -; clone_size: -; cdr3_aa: CASSPPGLRGAETQYF; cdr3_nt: TGTGCCAGCAGCCCCCCGGGTTTGAGGGGCGCGGAGACCCAGTACTTC
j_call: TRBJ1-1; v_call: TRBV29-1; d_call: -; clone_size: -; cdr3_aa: CSVEQGVLAFF; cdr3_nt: TGCAGCGTTGAACAGGGTGTGCTGGCTTTCTTT
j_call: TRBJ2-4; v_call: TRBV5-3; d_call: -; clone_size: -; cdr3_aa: CARSARLRRNIQYF; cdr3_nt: TGTGCCAGAAGCGCGCGACTAAGGCGAAACATTCAGTACTTC
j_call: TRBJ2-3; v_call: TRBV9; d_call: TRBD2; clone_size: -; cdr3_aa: CASSVESGTSGHTDTQYF; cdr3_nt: TGTGCCAGCAGCGTAGAATCCGGGACTAGCGGACACACAGATACGCAGTATTTT
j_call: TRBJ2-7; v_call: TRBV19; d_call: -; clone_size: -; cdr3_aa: CASSIEGSRNSYEQYF; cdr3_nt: TGTGCCAGTAGTATAGAGGGTAGCCGAAACTCCTACGAGCAGTACTTC
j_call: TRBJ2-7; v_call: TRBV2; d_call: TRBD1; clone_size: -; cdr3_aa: CASSYDRALTYEQYF; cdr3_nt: TGTGCCAGCAGTTATGACAGGGCCCTAACCTACGAGCAGTACTTC
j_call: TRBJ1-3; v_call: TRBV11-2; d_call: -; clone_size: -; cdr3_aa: CASSFGLGSGNTIYF; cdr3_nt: TGTGCCAGCAGCTTTGGGTTAGGCTCTGGAAACACCATATATTTT
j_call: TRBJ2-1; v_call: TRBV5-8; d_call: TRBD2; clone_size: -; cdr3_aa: CASSLGGTSVSSYNEQFF; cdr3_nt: TGTGCCAGCAGCTTGGGCGGGACTAGCGTAAGCTCCTACAATGAGCAGTTCTTC
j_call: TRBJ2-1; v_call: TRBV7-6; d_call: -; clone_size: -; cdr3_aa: CASSLRPSAYNEQFF; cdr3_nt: TGTGCCAGCAGCTTAAGGCCTAGCGCATACAATGAGCAGTTCTTC
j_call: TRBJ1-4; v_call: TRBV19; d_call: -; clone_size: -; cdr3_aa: CASSLGEKLFF; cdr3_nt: TGTGCCAGTAGCCTTGGGGAAAAACTGTTTTTT
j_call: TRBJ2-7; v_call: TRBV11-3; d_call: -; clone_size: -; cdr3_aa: CASSLEASPGDYEQYF; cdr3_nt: TGTGCCAGCAGCTTAGAAGCTAGTCCGGGAGACTACGAGCAGTACTTC
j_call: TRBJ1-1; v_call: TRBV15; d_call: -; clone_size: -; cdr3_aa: CATSREGRGRTFF; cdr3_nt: TGTGCCACCAGCAGAGAAGGCAGGGGTCGGACTTTCTTT
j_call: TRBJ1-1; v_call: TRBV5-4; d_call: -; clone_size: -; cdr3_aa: CASFKVGTAGDTEAFF; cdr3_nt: TGTGCCAGCTTCAAAGTGGGGACCGCGGGGGACACTGAAGCTTTCTTT
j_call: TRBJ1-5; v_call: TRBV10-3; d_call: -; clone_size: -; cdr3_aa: CAISESRTPQHF; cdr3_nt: TGTGCCATCAGTGAGTCGAGGACGCCCCAGCATTTT
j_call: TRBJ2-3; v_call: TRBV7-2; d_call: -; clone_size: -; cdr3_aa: CASSFGLEVDTQYF; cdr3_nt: TGTGCCAGCAGCTTCGGCCTGGAGGTAGATACGCAGTATTTT
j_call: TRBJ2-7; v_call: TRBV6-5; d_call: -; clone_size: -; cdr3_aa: CASTPQSRSSYEQYF; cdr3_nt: TGTGCCAGCACCCCCCAGAGCCGAAGCTCCTACGAGCAGTACTTC
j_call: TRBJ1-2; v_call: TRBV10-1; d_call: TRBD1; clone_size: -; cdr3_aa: CAREPIYRGSDGYTF; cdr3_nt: TGCGCCAGAGAACCGATCTACAGGGGTTCGGACGGCTACACCTTC
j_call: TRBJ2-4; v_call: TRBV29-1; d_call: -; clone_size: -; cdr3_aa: CSVERGEAKNIQYF; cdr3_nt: TGCAGCGTTGAACGCGGGGAGGCCAAAAACATTCAGTACTTC
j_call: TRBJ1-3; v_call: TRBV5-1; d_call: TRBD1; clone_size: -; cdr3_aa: CASSSGQADTIYF; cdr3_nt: TGCGCCAGCAGCTCGGGACAGGCGGACACCATATATTTT
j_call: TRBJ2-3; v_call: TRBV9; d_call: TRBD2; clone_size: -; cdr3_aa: CASSTGTSGTDTQYF; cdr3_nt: TGTGCCAGCAGTACCGGGACTAGCGGGACAGATACGCAGTATTTT
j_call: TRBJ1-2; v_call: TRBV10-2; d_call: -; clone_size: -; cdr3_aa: CASSTPATVSDLGGYTF; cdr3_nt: TGCGCCAGCAGTACCCCCGCGACCGTTTCGGACCTTGGAGGCTACACCTTC
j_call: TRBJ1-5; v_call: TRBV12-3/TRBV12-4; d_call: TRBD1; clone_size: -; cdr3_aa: CASSPGTVQPQHF; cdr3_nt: TGTGCCAGCAGTCCCGGGACAGTTCAGCCCCAGCATTTT
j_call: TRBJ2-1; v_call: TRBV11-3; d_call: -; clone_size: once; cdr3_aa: CASSLGTSAYNEQFF; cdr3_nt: TGTGCCAGCAGCTTAGGGACAAGCGCCTACAATGAGCAGTTCTTC
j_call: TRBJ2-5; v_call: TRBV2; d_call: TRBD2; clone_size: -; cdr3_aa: CASSEELAGRETQYF; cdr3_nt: TGTGCCAGCAGTGAAGAACTAGCGGGGAGAGAGACCCAGTACTTC
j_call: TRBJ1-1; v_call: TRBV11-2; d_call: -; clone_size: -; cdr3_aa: CASSSPGARTEAFF; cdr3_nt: TGTGCCAGCAGCTCGCCAGGGGCTCGGACTGAAGCTTTCTTT
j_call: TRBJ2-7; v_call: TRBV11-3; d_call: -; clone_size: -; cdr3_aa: CASSLVRSSGEQYF; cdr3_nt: TGTGCCAGCAGCTTAGTGAGGTCTTCGGGTGAGCAGTACTTC